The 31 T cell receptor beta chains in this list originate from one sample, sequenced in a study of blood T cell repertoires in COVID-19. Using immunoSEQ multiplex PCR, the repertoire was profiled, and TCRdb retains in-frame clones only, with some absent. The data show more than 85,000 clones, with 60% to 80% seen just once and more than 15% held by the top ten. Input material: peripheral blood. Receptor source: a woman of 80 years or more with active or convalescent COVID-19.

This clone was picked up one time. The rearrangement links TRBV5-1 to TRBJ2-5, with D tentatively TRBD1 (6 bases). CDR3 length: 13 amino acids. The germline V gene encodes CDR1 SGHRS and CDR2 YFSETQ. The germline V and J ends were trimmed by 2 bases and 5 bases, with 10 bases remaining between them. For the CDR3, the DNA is TGCGCCAGCAGCTTTGGGACACGGGAGACCCAGTACTTC. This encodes CASSFGTRETQYF.

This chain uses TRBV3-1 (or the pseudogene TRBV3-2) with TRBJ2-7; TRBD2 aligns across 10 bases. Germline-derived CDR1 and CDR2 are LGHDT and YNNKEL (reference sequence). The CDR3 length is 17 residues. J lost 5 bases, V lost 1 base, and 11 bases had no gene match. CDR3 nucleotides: TGTGCCAGCAGCCAAGCCCTACTAGCGGGGACACTCGACGAGCAGTACTTC. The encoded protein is CASSQALLAGTLDEQYF.

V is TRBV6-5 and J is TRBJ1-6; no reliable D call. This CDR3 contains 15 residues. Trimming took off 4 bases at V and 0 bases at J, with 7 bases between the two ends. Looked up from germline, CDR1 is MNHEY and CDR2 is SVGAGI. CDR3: CASSSLSSYNSPLHF. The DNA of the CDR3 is TGTGCCAGCAGTTCCCTGAGCTCCTATAATTCACCCCTCCACTTT.

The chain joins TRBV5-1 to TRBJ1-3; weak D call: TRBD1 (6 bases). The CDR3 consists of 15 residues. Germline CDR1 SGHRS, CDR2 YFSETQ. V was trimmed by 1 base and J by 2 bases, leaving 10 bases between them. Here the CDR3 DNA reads TGCGCCAGCAGCTTGACCAGGGGTCCTGGAAACACCATATATTTT. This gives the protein CASSLTRGPGNTIYF. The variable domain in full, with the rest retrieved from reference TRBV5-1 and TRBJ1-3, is KAGVTQTPRYLIKTRGQQVTLSCSPISGHRSVSWYQQTPGQGLQFLFEYFSETQRNKGNFPGRFSGRQFSNSRSEMNVSTLELGDSALYLCASSLTRGPGNTIYFGEGSWLTVV.

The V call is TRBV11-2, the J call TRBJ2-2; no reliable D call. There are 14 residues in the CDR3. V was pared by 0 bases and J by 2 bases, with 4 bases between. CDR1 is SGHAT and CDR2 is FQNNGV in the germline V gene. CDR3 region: CASSLDPNTGELFF. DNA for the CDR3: TGTGCCAGCAGCTTAGACCCAAACACCGGGGAGCTGTTTTTT. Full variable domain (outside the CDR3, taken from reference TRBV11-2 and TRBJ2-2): EAGVAQSPRYKIIEKRQSVAFWCNPISGHATLYWYQQILGQGPKLLIQFQNNGVVDDSQLPKDRFSAERLKGVDSTLKIQPAKLEDSAVYLCASSLDPNTGELFFGEGSRLTVL.

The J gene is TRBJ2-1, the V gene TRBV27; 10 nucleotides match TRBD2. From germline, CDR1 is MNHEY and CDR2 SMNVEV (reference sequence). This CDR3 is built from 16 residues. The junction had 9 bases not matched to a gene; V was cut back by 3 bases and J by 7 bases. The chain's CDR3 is CASSFYLAGVWNEQFF. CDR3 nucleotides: TGTGCCAGCAGTTTTTATCTAGCGGGAGTGTGGAATGAGCAGTTCTTC.

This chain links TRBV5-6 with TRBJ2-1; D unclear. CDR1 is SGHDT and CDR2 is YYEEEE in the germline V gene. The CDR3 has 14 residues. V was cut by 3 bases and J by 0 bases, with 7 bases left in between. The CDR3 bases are TGTGCCAGCAGCTCACTACGCTCCTACAATGAGCAGTTCTTC. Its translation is CASSSLRSYNEQFF.

The CDR3 DNA sequence: TGTGCCAGCTCACCAGCTACCTACGAGCAGTACTTC. The encoded protein is CASSPATYEQYF. The chain recombines TRBV18 with TRBJ2-7; no reliable D call. CDR3 length equals 12 residues. V lost 2 bases, J lost 2 bases, and 4 bases lay in between. Germline V lookup: CDR1 KGHSH, CDR2 LQKENI.

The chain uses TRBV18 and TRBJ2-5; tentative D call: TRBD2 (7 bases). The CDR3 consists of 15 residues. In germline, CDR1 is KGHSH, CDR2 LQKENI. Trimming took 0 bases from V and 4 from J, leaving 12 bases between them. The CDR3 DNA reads TGTGCCAGCTCACCACCCCAGGGGAGGGGAGAGACCCAGTACTTC. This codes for CASSPPQGRGETQYF.

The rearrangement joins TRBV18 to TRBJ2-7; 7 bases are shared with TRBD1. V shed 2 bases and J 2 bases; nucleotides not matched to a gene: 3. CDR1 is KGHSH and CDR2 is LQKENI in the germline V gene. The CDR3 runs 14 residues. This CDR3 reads CASSPYRGTYEQYF. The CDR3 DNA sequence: TGTGCCAGCTCACCATACAGGGGTACCTACGAGCAGTACTTC.

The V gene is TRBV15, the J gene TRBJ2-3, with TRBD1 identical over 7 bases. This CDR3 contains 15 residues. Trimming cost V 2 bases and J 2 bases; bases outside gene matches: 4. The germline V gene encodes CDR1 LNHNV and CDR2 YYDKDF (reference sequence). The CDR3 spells CATSRPTGATDTQYF. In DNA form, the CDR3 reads TGTGCCACCAGCAGACCCACAGGGGCCACAGATACGCAGTATTTT.

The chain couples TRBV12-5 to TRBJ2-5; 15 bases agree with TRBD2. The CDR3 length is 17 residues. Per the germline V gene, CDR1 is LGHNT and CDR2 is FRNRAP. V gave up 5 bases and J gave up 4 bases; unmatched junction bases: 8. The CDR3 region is CASGKGLAGGPPETQYF. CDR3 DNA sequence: TGTGCTAGTGGTAAAGGACTAGCGGGAGGGCCCCCAGAGACCCAGTACTTC.

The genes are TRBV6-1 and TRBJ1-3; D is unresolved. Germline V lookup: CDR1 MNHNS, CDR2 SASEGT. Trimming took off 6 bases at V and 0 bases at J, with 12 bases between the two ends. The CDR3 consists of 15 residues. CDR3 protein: CASSLDGSSGNTIYF. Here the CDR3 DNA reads TGTGCCAGCAGCCTGGACGGGAGCTCTGGAAACACCATATATTTT.

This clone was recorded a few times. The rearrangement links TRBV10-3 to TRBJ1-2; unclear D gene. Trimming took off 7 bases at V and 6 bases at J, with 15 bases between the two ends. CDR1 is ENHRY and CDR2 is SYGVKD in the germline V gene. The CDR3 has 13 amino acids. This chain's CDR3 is CAITLEGEDGYTF. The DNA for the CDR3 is TGTGCCATCACGTTAGAGGGTGAGGATGGCTACACCTTC.

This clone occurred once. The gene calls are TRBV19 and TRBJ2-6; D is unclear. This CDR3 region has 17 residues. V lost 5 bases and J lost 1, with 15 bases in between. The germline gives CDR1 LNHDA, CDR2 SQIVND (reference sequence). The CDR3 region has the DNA TGTGCCAGTAGTTCCCGCGCAGAACTATCTGGGGCCAACGTCCTGACTTTC. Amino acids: CASSSRAELSGANVLTF.

The CDR3 region is CASSPRDRGHNYEQYF. The CDR3 DNA is TGCGCCAGCAGCCCCCGGGACAGGGGACATAACTACGAGCAGTACTTC. This sequence joins TRBV23-1 and TRBJ2-7; 10 nucleotides agree with TRBD1. TRBV23-1 is treated as an ORF (open reading frame) with a function not yet certain. The CDR3 covers 16 residues. Losses at the gene ends were 6 bases for V and 3 bases for J; bases not matched to a gene: 11.

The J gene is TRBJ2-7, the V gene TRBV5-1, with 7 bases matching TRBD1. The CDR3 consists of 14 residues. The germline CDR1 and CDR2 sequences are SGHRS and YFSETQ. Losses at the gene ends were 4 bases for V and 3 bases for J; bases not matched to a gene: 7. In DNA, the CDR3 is TGCGCCAGCAGCGGGACAGCTCGGGGCTACGAGCAGTACTTC. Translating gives CASSGTARGYEQYF.

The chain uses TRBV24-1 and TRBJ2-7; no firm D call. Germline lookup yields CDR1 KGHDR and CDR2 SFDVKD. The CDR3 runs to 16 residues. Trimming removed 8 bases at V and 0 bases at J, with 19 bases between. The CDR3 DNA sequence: TGTGCCACCAACTTCCGGTGGGCCCCCCACTCCTACGAGCAGTACTTC. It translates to CATNFRWAPHSYEQYF.

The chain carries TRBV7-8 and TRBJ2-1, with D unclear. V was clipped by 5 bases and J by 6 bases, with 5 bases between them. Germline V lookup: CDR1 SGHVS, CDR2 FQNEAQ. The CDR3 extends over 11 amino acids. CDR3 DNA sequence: TGTGCCAGCAGCCCCGGCAATGAGCAGTTCTTC. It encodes CASSPGNEQFF.

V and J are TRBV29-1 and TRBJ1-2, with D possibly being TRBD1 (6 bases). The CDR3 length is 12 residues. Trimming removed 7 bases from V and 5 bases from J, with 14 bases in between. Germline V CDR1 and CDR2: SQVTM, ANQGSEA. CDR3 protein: CSGGQGQYGYTF. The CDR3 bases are TGCAGCGGTGGGCAGGGGCAGTATGGCTACACCTTC.

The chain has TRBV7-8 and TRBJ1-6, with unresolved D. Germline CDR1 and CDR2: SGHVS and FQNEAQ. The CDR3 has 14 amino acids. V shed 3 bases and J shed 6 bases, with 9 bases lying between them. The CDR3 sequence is CASSFNSFNSPLHF. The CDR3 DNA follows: TGTGCCAGCAGCTTTAACAGCTTTAATTCACCCCTCCACTTT.

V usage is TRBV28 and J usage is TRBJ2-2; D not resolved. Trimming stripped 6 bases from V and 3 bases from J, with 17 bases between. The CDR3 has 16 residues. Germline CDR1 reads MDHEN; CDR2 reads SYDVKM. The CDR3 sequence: CASSHVLAEDTGELFF. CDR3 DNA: TGTGCCAGCAGCCACGTCTTGGCAGAGGACACCGGGGAGCTGTTTTTT.

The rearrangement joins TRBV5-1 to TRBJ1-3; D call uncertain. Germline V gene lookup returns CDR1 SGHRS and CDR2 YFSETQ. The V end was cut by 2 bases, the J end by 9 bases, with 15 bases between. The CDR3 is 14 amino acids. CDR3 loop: CASSLGLLKRTIYF. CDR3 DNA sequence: TGCGCCAGCAGCTTAGGACTCCTAAAACGCACCATATATTTT.

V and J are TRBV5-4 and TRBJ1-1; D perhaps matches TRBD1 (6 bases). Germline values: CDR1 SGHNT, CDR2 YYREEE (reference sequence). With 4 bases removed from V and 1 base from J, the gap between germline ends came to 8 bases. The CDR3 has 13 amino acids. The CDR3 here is CASSEGQNTEAFF. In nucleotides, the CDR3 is TGTGCCAGCAGCGAGGGACAGAACACTGAAGCTTTCTTT.

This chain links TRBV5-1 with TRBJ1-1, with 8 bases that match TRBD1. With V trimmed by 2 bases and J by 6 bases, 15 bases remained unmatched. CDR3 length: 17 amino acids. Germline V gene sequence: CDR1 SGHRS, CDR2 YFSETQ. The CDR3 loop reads CASSFSPTGQGEAEAFF. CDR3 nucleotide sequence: TGCGCCAGCAGCTTTTCCCCCACCGGACAGGGTGAGGCTGAAGCTTTCTTT.

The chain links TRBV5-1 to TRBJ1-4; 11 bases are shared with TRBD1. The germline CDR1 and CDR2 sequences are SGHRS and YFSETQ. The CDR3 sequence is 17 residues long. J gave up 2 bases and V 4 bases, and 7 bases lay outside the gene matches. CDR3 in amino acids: CASSPGQGAGTNEKLFF. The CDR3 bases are TGCGCCAGCAGCCCCGGACAGGGGGCAGGGACTAATGAAAAACTGTTTTTT.

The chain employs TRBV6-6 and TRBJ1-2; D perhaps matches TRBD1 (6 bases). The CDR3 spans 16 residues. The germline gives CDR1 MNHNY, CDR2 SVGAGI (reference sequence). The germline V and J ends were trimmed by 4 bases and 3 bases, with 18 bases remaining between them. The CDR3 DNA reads TGTGCCAGCAGTTCCCTCTCGACAGGCTCCCACTATGGCTACACCTTC. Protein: CASSSLSTGSHYGYTF.

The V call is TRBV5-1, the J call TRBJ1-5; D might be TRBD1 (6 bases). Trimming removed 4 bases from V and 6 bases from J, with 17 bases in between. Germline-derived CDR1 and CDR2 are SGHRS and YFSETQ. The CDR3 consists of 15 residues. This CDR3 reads CASSPGGGGGQPQHF. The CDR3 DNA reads TGCGCCAGCAGCCCGGGAGGGGGTGGCGGTCAGCCCCAGCATTTT.

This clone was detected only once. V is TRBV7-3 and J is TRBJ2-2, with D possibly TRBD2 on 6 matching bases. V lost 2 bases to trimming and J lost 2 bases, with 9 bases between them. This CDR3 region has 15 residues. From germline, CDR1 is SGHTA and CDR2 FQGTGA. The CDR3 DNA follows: TGTGCCAGCAGCTTATTGGGGACTAACACCGGGGAGCTGTTTTTT. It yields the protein CASSLLGTNTGELFF.

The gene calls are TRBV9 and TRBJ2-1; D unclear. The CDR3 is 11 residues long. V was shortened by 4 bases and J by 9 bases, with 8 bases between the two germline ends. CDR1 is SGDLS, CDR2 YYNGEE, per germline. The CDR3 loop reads CASSSTGEQFF. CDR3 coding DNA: TGTGCCAGCAGCTCCACCGGTGAGCAGTTCTTC.

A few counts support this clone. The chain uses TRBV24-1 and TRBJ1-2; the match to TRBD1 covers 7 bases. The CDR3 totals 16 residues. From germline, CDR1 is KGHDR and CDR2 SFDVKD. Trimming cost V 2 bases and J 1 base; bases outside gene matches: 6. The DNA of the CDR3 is TGTGCCACCAGTGATTCTGGTAGGACAGGTAACTATGGCTACACCTTC. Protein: CATSDSGRTGNYGYTF.